The sequence of this TCR beta chain was determined in a study of cytomegalovirus exposure and HLA in healthy donors. This CDR3 has 13 residues. CDR1 is SEHNR, CDR2 FQNEAQ, per germline (reference sequence). The V and J ends lost 6 bases and 3 bases, in that order; junction bases with no gene match: 2. Both 60 Vbeta primers and 13 Jbeta primers went into the PCR. Only in-frame clones appear in the TCRdb table, and some are missing; sequencing was by immunoSEQ multiplex PCR. The sample yields some 150,000 clones, roughly 85% seen once. The rearrangement joins TRBV7-9 to TRBJ2-5, with 9 bases identical to TRBD1. Sequenced input: PBMCs. The clonotype was recovered from a woman under 30 in good health and CMV-seronegative. CDR3 in amino acids: CASRDRGEETQYF. The CDR3, as DNA: TGTGCCAGCAGGGACAGGGGAGAAGAGACCCAGTACTTC.